Here is one T cell receptor (beta chain) with its context. The data were produced by immunoSEQ multiplex PCR, yet TCRdb's version contains in-frame clones alone and is incomplete. Among 250,000 or so clones listed, 85% to 90% were seen once. This entry is derived from a study of blood T cell repertoires in COVID-19. This CDR3 region has 16 residues. Germline CDR1 and CDR2: SGHVS and FQNEAQ. V gave up 6 bases and J gave up 1 base, with 18 bases separating them. The receptor comes from a woman aged 45-65 years who had recovered from COVID-19. V is TRBV7-8 and J is TRBJ2-5; TRBD1 is a possible D gene (7 bases). Input material: PBMCs or T cells enriched from blood (not recorded which). CDR3 DNA sequence: TGTGCCAGCAGAATGGGGTACCAGGGGGGCCAAGAGACCCAGTACTTC. It codes for CASRMGYQGGQETQYF.